The rows below give T cell receptor beta chains drawn from one sample of a study of read filtering for tumor transcriptome and immune sequencing. In TCRdb, the reads were re-called with MiXCR into one record per CDR3 protein. The sample lists over 50,000 distinct CDR3 sequences; 15% to 25% were seen once. Sequences were obtained from a population of CD138-negative cells sorted from bone marrow. These receptors were taken from a donor aged 40 or over with multiple myeloma. Both conserved end residues are part of each CDR3. The D gene is left open where the match is weak. Some rows mark clone size as missing; the rest say once, few, many or name a class of expanded clone.

>12|TRBV6-4|.|TRBJ2-3|.
TGTGCCAGCAGTGACAAGGCAGATACGCAGTATTTT
CASSDKADTQYF
>16|TRBV5-1|TRBD2|TRBJ2-1|.
TGCGCCAGCAGCTTGGCTAGCGGGACCCCGTACGATGAGCAGTTCTTC
CASSLASGTPYDEQFF
>12|TRBV24-1|TRBD2|TRBJ2-5|many
TGTGCCACCTCGGGGGGGGAAGAGACCCAGTACTTC
CATSGGEETQYF
>14|TRBV6-5|TRBD1|TRBJ1-1|many
TGTGCCAGCAGTTACGAGGGGGGACAGACTGAAGCTTTCTTT
CASSYEGGQTEAFF
>16|TRBV7-2|.|TRBJ2-5|many
TGTGCCAGCGCCCCCTCAGCGGAGGCCCGGGGGGAGACCCAGTACTTC
CASAPSAEARGETQYF
>14|TRBV20-1|TRBD1|TRBJ1-5|many
TGCAGTGCCCGGGGGGACAGACACAATCAGCCCCAGCATTTT
CSARGDRHNQPQHF
>16|TRBV14|TRBD2|TRBJ2-7|many
TGTGCCAGCAGCCAAGCGGCCGGGACTAGGTCTCGTGAGCAGTACTTC
CASSQAAGTRSREQYF
>14|TRBV20-1|.|TRBJ1-2|many
TGCAGTGCTAGACTACGGGAGGATAGGTATGGCTACACCTTC
CSARLREDRYGYTF
>13|TRBV9|TRBD2|TRBJ2-7|few
TGTGCCAGCAGCCGAGCGGGAGCCCGCGAGCAGTACTTC
CASSRAGAREQYF
>14|TRBV7-9|.|TRBJ1-1|.
TGTGCCAGCAGCGTGGGACACCCGAGCACTGAAGCTTTCTTT
CASSVGHPSTEAFF
>15|TRBV7-9|TRBD1|TRBJ2-2|.
TGTGCCAGCAGCCCGGGACAGGGATCCACCGGGGAGCTGTTTTTT
CASSPGQGSTGELFF
>16|TRBV10-1|.|TRBJ2-5|many
TGCGCCAGCAGCTCGCCGAGGGAGGGGGCCCAAGAGACCCAGTACTTC
CASSSPREGAQETQYF
>17|TRBV5-4|.|TRBJ2-7|.
TGTGCCAGCAGCTCCGGACAGTGGACAGATGTTGCAGACGAGCAGTACTTC
CASSSGQWTDVADEQYF
>14|TRBV20-1|TRBD1|TRBJ2-5|many
TGCAGTGCTAGAGTTCCAGGGGGCGTGGAGACCCAGTACTTC
CSARVPGGVETQYF
>15|TRBV12-3/TRBV12-4|TRBD1|TRBJ1-1|many
TGTGCCAGCAGGCTAACAGGGGCATTGAACACTGAAGCTTTCTTT
CASRLTGALNTEAFF
>14|TRBV20-1|TRBD2|TRBJ2-2|many
TGCAGTGCGGGGGGGAACCTGAACACCGGGGAGCTGTTTTTT
CSAGGNLNTGELFF
>17|TRBV4-2|TRBD2|TRBJ2-1|.
TGTGCCAGCAGCCAAGTCCCCCCGGCGGGGGGCTGGGATGAGCAGTTCTTC
CASSQVPPAGGWDEQFF
>13|TRBV12-3/TRBV12-4|TRBD1|TRBJ2-1|.
TGTGCCAGCAGGGGAGGACAGGGGAATGAGCAGTTCTTC
CASRGGQGNEQFF